These T cell receptor beta chains were read from a single sample in a study of blood T cell repertoires in COVID-19. Data came from immunoSEQ multiplex PCR; TCRdb stores just in-frame clones and leaves some out. Of roughly 150,000 clones detected, approximately 91% appear once; the ten largest clones hold more than 2%. The source material was peripheral blood. The receptors shown here come from a man in his late teens or twenties with acute or convalescent COVID-19. Each CDR3 is given with its conserved first and last residue. The D gene is left open where the match is weak. Clone sizes are given selectively: once, few, many, or a class where the clone is expanded.

V gene: TRBV18; D gene: -; clone size: -; J gene: TRBJ2-5; CDR3 DNA: TGTGCCAGCTCACCACCGTCCAGGGCCCCCCAAGAGACCCAGTACTTC; CDR3 protein: CASSPPSRAPQETQYF
V gene: TRBV19; D gene: -; clone size: -; J gene: TRBJ1-6; CDR3 DNA: TGTGCCAGTAGTTCGGGTTGGCAAGATTCACCCCTCCACTTT; CDR3 protein: CASSSGWQDSPLHF
V gene: TRBV5-1; D gene: -; clone size: -; J gene: TRBJ2-5; CDR3 DNA: TGCGCCAGCAGCTTGATGTACGGGGAATTGGAGACCCAGTACTTC; CDR3 protein: CASSLMYGELETQYF
V gene: TRBV9; D gene: -; clone size: -; J gene: TRBJ1-6; CDR3 DNA: TGTGCCAGCAGCGACAGGGTCAATTCACCCCTCCACTTT; CDR3 protein: CASSDRVNSPLHF
V gene: TRBV5-1; D gene: TRBD2; clone size: -; J gene: TRBJ2-3; CDR3 DNA: TGCGCCAGCAGCTTCGGCCTAGCGGGGGGCAGCACAGATACGCAGTATTTT; CDR3 protein: CASSFGLAGGSTDTQYF
V gene: TRBV2; D gene: TRBD1; clone size: -; J gene: TRBJ1-2; CDR3 DNA: TGTGCCAGCTCGGACAGGGAAAACTATGGCTACACCTTC; CDR3 protein: CASSDRENYGYTF
V gene: TRBV7-7; D gene: TRBD1; clone size: -; J gene: TRBJ2-3; CDR3 DNA: TGTGCCAGCAGCCCGACAGGGGGCTTTGGCACAGATACGCAGTATTTT; CDR3 protein: CASSPTGGFGTDTQYF
V gene: TRBV18; D gene: TRBD1; clone size: -; J gene: TRBJ1-2; CDR3 DNA: TGTGCCAGCTCACCAAAGACAGGGTATGGCTACACCTTC; CDR3 protein: CASSPKTGYGYTF
V gene: TRBV12-3/TRBV12-4; D gene: -; clone size: -; J gene: TRBJ1-1; CDR3 DNA: TGTGCCAGCAGTTTAGAGGGCAGGGCTGAAGCTTTCTTT; CDR3 protein: CASSLEGRAEAFF
V gene: TRBV5-1; D gene: -; clone size: once; J gene: TRBJ2-7; CDR3 DNA: TGCGCCAGCAGCTTGGGTCCAGGGGAAACCTACGAGCAGTACTTC; CDR3 protein: CASSLGPGETYEQYF
V gene: TRBV2; D gene: TRBD2; clone size: -; J gene: TRBJ2-2; CDR3 DNA: TGTGCCAGCAGCGGGGGGCGAGCGGGAGCCACGGTCGGGGAGCTGTTTTTT; CDR3 protein: CASSGGRAGATVGELFF
V gene: TRBV19; D gene: -; clone size: -; J gene: TRBJ1-4; CDR3 DNA: TGTGCCAGTAGTCCAGTGGACAGAAATGAAAAACTGTTTTTT; CDR3 protein: CASSPVDRNEKLFF
V gene: TRBV7-9; D gene: TRBD1; clone size: -; J gene: TRBJ2-7; CDR3 DNA: TGTGCCAGCAGCTTAGCCCCCGGGACAGGCTTTTACGAGCAGTACTTC; CDR3 protein: CASSLAPGTGFYEQYF
V gene: TRBV18; D gene: -; clone size: -; J gene: TRBJ1-2; CDR3 DNA: TGTGCCAGCTCACCAGATACAGGGTCGGGGTATGGCTACACCTTC; CDR3 protein: CASSPDTGSGYGYTF
V gene: TRBV24-1; D gene: TRBD1; clone size: -; J gene: TRBJ1-5; CDR3 DNA: TGTGCCACCAGTGATTCCGGGACAGGGGGCTTTGGCAATCAGCCCCAGCATTTT; CDR3 protein: CATSDSGTGGFGNQPQHF
V gene: TRBV6-1; D gene: -; clone size: -; J gene: TRBJ2-3; CDR3 DNA: TGTGCCAGCAGTGAAGTCGGTAGCGGCACAGATACGCAGTATTTT; CDR3 protein: CASSEVGSGTDTQYF
V gene: TRBV19; D gene: -; clone size: -; J gene: TRBJ1-1; CDR3 DNA: TGTGCCAGTAGTACGAATGCGGGGAACACTGAAGCTTTCTTT; CDR3 protein: CASSTNAGNTEAFF